A selection of T cell receptor beta chains follows, all from one sample in a study of T-cell memory formation after mild COVID-19. One entry per CDR3 protein results from TCRdb running MiXCR on the 5' RACE reads. The data show around 220,000 distinct CDR3 sequences, with roughly 15% seen just once and about 4% held by the top ten. The specimen sequenced was PBMCs or a T cell subset sorted from them (not recorded which). The origin of the receptors is a man younger than 30 who had mild COVID-19 (a few samples of this study predate the infection). Cell type and time point are not known. The CDR3 runs from the conserved cysteine through the conserved F or W. D genes are given only for firm matches. Clone size is not always given. Where it is, it says once, few, many or a class for expanded clones.

>NA|TRBJ1-2|TRBV12-3/TRBV12-4|NA
TGTGCCAGCAGTTTCTCCCGCAGGGGAGGGTATGGCTACACCTTC
CASSFSRRGGYGYTF
>NA|TRBJ2-7|TRBV18|many
TGTGCCAGTTCTCAGGCCGGCTACGAGCAGTACTTC
CASSQAGYEQYF
>NA|TRBJ1-2|TRBV5-1|NA
TGCGCCAGCAGCTTGGATACAGGGAATGGCTACACCTTC
CASSLDTGNGYTF
>NA|TRBJ2-1|TRBV5-1|NA
TGCGCCAGCAGCCCGCGCCCCGGGCAGGGATACGTCAATGAGCAGTTCTTC
CASSPRPGQGYVNEQFF
>NA|TRBJ2-7|TRBV20-1|NA
TGCAGTGCTATTGGGGGCGAGCAGTACTTC
CSAIGGEQYF
>NA|TRBJ1-2|TRBV12-3/TRBV12-4|many
TGTGCCAGCAGCCGCCAGAGGGGGGCGGGCTATGGCTACACCTTC
CASSRQRGAGYGYTF
>NA|TRBJ2-7|TRBV7-9|NA
TGTGCCAGCAGCCCCATACGTCCGGGGGAGCAGTACTTC
CASSPIRPGEQYF
>NA|TRBJ2-1|TRBV3-1|NA
TGTGCCAGCACCCAGGGGGGCAATGAGCAGTTCTTC
CASTQGGNEQFF
>TRBD1|TRBJ2-2|TRBV5-5|NA
TGTGCCAGCAGTGACCGGGACAGTCCCACCGGGGAGCTGTTTTTT
CASSDRDSPTGELFF
>NA|TRBJ2-5|TRBV23-1|few
TGCGCCAGCAGTCAACAGGGGCCCTTCTCGAAGACCCAGTACTTC
CASSQQGPFSKTQYF
>NA|TRBJ1-2|TRBV6-5|NA
TGTGCCAGCGGCCTGGAGGGATTCTATGGCTACACCTTC
CASGLEGFYGYTF
>NA|TRBJ2-5|TRBV28|few
TGTGCCACCTTTCTGGGGGGTAGGCAAGAGACCCAGTACTTC
CATFLGGRQETQYF
>TRBD1|TRBJ2-1|TRBV11-2|NA
TGTGCCAGCACCTTGCCACCGGGACAGGGACTCCATGAGCAGTTCTTC
CASTLPPGQGLHEQFF
>NA|TRBJ1-5|TRBV12-3/TRBV12-4|NA
TGTGCCAGCAGCGGAGGGGGGAATAGCAATCAGCCCCAGCATTTT
CASSGGGNSNQPQHF
>NA|TRBJ2-1|TRBV5-5|few
TGTGCCAGCAGCTCACAACTACCTCCCTCGGCCTACAATGAGCAGTTCTTC
CASSSQLPPSAYNEQFF
>TRBD1|TRBJ1-2|TRBV9|few
TGTGCCAGCAGCGTATACCAGGACAGGGATGGCTACACCTTC
CASSVYQDRDGYTF
>TRBD1|TRBJ1-1|TRBV20-1|many
TGCAGTGCTAGAGTGCCTTTAGGGACAGCGGCATCTCAAGCTTTCTTT
CSARVPLGTAASQAFF